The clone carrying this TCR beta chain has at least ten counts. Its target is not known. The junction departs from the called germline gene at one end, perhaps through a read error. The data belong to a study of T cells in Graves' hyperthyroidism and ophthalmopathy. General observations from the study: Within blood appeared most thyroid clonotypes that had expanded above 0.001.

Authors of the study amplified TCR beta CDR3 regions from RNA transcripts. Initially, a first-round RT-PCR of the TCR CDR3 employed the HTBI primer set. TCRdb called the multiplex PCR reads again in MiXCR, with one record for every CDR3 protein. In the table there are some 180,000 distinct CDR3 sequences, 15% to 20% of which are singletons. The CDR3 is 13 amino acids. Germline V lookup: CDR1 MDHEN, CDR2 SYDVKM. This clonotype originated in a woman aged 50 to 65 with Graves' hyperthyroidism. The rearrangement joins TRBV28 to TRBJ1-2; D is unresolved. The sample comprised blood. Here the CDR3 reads CASNLSRLYGYTF. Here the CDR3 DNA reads TGTGCCAGCAATTTATCCAGGCTCTATGGCTACACCTTC.